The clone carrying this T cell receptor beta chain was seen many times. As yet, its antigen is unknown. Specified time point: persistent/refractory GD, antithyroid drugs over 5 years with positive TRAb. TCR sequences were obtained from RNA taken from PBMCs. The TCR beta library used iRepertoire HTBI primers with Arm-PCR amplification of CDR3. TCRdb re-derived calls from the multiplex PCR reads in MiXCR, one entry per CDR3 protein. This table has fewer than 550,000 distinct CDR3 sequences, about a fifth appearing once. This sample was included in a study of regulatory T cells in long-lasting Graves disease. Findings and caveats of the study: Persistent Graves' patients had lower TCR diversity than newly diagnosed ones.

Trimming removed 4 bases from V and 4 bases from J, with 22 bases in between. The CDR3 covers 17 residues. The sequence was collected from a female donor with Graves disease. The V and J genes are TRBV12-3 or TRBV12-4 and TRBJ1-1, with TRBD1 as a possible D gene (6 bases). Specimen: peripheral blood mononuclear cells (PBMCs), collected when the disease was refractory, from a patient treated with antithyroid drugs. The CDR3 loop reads CASSSEQRGDWVTEAFF. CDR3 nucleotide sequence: TGTGCCAGCAGTTCAGAGCAAAGGGGGGATTGGGTCACTGAAGCTTTCTTT.